This TCR beta chain was identified during a study of T cell changes during pregnancy in multiple sclerosis. V lost 4 bases and J lost 4, with 20 bases in between. From germline, CDR1 is SNHLY and CDR2 FYNNEI. The CDR3 is 17 residues long. Produced via immunoSEQ multiplex PCR; TCRdb's table is partial and in-frame only. The repertoire holds 35,000 to 50,000 clones, with less than 90% as singletons. Sequences were derived from CD4+ T cells from peripheral blood mononuclear cells, sampled in the second trimester of pregnancy. The gene calls are TRBV2 and TRBJ2-1; perhaps TRBD1 as D (6 bases). The source of this sequence is a female donor with multiple sclerosis, enrolled in a pregnancy study. CDR3 region: CASSGSGQGLGYNEQFF. Written as DNA, the CDR3 is TGTGCCAGCAGTGGGTCGGGGCAGGGGCTTGGGTACAATGAGCAGTTCTTC.